This TCR beta chain was captured in a study of OX40 agonist ivuxolimab in advanced cancers. The CDR3 extends over 16 amino acids. From germline, CDR1 is LGHNA and CDR2 YSLEER. V was clipped by 1 base and J by 3 bases; unmatched bases: 4. Clones were sequenced by immunoSEQ multiplex PCR, and TCRdb holds only the in-frame ones, with some missing. The sample has about 37,000 clones; over 75% are singletons. This receptor was taken from an adult with an advanced solid tumor such as melanoma, head and neck, liver or kidney cancer. This rearrangement joins TRBV4-3 to TRBJ2-1; 9 positions match TRBD1. Sequences were derived from CD4+ or CD8+ T cells sorted from blood, sampled in a trial of the OX40 agonist ivuxolimab. CDR3 bases: TGCGCCAGCAGCCAAGGGGGGACAGGGCACTACAATGAGCAGTTCTTC. This sequence encodes CASSQGGTGHYNEQFF.